The clone carrying this TCR beta chain was seen repeatedly, ten times or more. Sequencing libraries for TCR beta were prepared with iRepertoire HTBI primers and Arm-PCR of CDR3 regions. TCRdb redid the calling of the multiplex PCR reads with MiXCR, one entry per CDR3 protein. The data show a few hundred thousand distinct CDR3 sequences, with more than 15% seen just once and 12% to 15% held by the top ten. The CDR3 is 15 residues long. The germline CDR1 and CDR2 sequences are LGHDT and YNNKEL (reference sequence). Trimming took off 0 bases at V and 4 bases at J, with 11 bases between the two ends. This specimen comes from a study of regulatory T cells in long-lasting Graves disease. Time point here: newly diagnosed GD, antithyroid drugs for less than 3 months. From PBMCs, RNA was extracted and then used to make the TCR library. The same data also went into a second study, on T cells in Graves' hyperthyroidism and ophthalmopathy.

This TCR derives from a woman aged 25 to 39 with Graves disease. The V call is TRBV3-1, the J call TRBJ2-3; D may correspond to TRBD1 or TRBD2 (6 bases each). Here the sequenced sample was peripheral blood mononuclear cells (PBMCs), taken at new diagnosis, from a patient treated with antithyroid drugs. CDR3 protein: CASSQDQGRSDTQYF. As DNA, the CDR3 is TGTGCCAGCAGCCAAGACCAGGGGAGGTCAGATACGCAGTATTTT.